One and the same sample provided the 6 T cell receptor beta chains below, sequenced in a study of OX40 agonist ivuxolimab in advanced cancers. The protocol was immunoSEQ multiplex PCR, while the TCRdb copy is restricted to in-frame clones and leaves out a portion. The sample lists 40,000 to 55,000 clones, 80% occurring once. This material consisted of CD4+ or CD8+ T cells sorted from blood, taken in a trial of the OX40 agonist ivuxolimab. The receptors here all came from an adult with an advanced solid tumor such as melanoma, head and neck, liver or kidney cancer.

The CDR3 DNA reads as TGTGCCAGCAGTTTATCCCAGGGGGTCTACAATGAGCAGTTCTTC. Translating gives CASSLSQGVYNEQFF. V is TRBV28 and J is TRBJ2-1; 7 bases align to TRBD1. The CDR3 length is 15 residues. V was pared by 1 base and J by 3 bases, with 3 bases of the junction left unmatched. From germline, CDR1 is MDHEN and CDR2 SYDVKM.

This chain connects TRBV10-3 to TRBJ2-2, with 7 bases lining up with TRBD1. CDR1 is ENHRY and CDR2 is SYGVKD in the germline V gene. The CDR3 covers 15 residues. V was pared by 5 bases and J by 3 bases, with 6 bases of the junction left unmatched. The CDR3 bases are TGTGCCATCAGTATGGACAGGCCCGACACCGGGGAGCTGTTTTTT. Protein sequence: CAISMDRPDTGELFF.

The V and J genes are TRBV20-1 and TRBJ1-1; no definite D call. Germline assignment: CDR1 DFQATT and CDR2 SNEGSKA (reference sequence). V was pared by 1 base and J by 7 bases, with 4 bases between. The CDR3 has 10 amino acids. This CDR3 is CSARAIEAFF. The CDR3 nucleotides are TGCAGTGCTAGAGCGATTGAAGCTTTCTTT.

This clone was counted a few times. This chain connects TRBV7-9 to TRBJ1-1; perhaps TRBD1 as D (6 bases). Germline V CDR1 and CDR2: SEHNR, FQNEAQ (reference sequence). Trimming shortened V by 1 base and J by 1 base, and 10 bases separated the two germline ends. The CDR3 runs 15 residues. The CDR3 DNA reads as TGTGCCAGCAGCTTAGACGGCAGGGGGAACACTGAAGCTTTCTTT. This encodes CASSLDGRGNTEAFF.

The CDR3 protein is CASSLTGTSGGRSGELFF. CDR3 sequence (DNA): TGTGCCAGCAGCTTAACCGGGACTAGCGGAGGACGGTCCGGGGAGCTGTTTTTT. The chain couples TRBV7-8 to TRBJ2-2; TRBD2 matches 11 bases. The trim removed 2 bases at V and 6 bases at J, leaving 11 bases unmatched. Germline assignment: CDR1 SGHVS and CDR2 FQNEAQ. This CDR3 comprises 18 residues.

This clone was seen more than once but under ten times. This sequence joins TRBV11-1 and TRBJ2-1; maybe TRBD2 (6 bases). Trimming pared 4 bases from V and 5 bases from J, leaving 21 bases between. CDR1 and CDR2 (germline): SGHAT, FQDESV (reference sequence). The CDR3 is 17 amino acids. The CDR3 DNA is TGTGCCAGCAGCTCAAAAAGCGTGGTAGCGGACGACAATGAGCAGTTCTTC. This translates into CASSSKSVVADDNEQFF.